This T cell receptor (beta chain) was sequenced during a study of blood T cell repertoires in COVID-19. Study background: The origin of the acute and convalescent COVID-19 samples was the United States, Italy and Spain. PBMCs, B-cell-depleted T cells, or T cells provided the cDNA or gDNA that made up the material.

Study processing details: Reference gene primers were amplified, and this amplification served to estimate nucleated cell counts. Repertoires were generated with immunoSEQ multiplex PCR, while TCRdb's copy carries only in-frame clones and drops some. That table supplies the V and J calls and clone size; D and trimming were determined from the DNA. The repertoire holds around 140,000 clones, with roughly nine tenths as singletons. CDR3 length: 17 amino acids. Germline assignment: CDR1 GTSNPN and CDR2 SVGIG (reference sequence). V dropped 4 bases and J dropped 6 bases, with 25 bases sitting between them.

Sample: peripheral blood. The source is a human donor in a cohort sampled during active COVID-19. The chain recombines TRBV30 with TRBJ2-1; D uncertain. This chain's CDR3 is CAWTLMLSSTHVNEQFF. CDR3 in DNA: TGTGCCTGGACCCTAATGTTATCGAGCACCCATGTCAATGAGCAGTTCTTC.